A selection of T cell receptor beta chains follows, all from one sample in a study of T cell responses to AZD1222 COVID-19 vaccine. The assay was immunoSEQ multiplex PCR, and TCRdb's table has in-frame clones only and misses some. The sample includes 100,000 to 130,000 clones, 80% to 95% of them seen just once. The source was peripheral blood, collected 28 days after the second AZD1222 dose. Receptors were obtained from an adult who received the AZD1222 COVID-19 vaccine. Each CDR3 is given with its conserved first and last residue. Fields, in order: clone size, V gene, J gene, D gene, CDR3 DNA, CDR3 protein. The D gene is left open where the match is weak. Clone size is not always given. Where it is, it says once, few, many or a class for expanded clones.

clone_size: once
v_call: TRBV6-1
j_call: TRBJ2-4
d_call: .
cdr3_nt: TGTGCCAGCAGTGAAGGGCAGAAAAACATTCAGTACTTC
cdr3_aa: CASSEGQKNIQYF

clone_size: .
v_call: TRBV5-6
j_call: TRBJ2-5
d_call: .
cdr3_nt: TGTGCCAGCAGTCCAGTCGCCGAAGAGACCCAGTACTTC
cdr3_aa: CASSPVAEETQYF

clone_size: .
v_call: TRBV7-9
j_call: TRBJ1-1
d_call: .
cdr3_nt: TGTGCCAGCGCCCTCCCCGGGGGCTTGGGCACTGAAGCTTTCTTT
cdr3_aa: CASALPGGLGTEAFF

clone_size: .
v_call: TRBV5-4
j_call: TRBJ1-3
d_call: .
cdr3_nt: TGTGCCAGCAGCTTGGGTGGAGGATACACCTCTGGAAACACCATATATTTT
cdr3_aa: CASSLGGGYTSGNTIYF

clone_size: .
v_call: TRBV27
j_call: TRBJ2-3
d_call: .
cdr3_nt: TGTGCCATCGCTGCCAGAGGCAGACAAGATACGCAGTATTTT
cdr3_aa: CAIAARGRQDTQYF

clone_size: .
v_call: TRBV1
j_call: TRBJ2-7
d_call: .
cdr3_nt: TGCACCAGCAGCCAAGATCTTCCTAGCGGGAACTACGAGCAGTACTTC
cdr3_aa: CTSSQDLPSGNYEQYF

clone_size: few
v_call: TRBV27
j_call: TRBJ1-6
d_call: .
cdr3_nt: TGTGCCAGCAGGAGAGAGAGTTCACCCCTCCACTTT
cdr3_aa: CASRRESSPLHF

clone_size: .
v_call: TRBV6-5
j_call: TRBJ2-2
d_call: .
cdr3_nt: TGTGCCAGCAGTTACAGACGGGTCGGGGAGCTGTTTTTT
cdr3_aa: CASSYRRVGELFF

clone_size: once
v_call: TRBV3-1/TRBV3-2
j_call: TRBJ1-6
d_call: .
cdr3_nt: TGTGCCAGCAGCCAAGGGCAGGGGTTCTACGATAATTCACCCCTCCACTTT
cdr3_aa: CASSQGQGFYDNSPLHF

clone_size: .
v_call: TRBV5-1
j_call: TRBJ1-1
d_call: TRBD1
cdr3_nt: TGCGCCAGCAGCCCCGCGACAGGGCAAGATAATGAAGCTTTCTTT
cdr3_aa: CASSPATGQDNEAFF

clone_size: .
v_call: TRBV6-5
j_call: TRBJ2-6
d_call: .
cdr3_nt: TGTGCCAGCACAGGCGGCTCTGGGGCCAACGTCCTGACTTTC
cdr3_aa: CASTGGSGANVLTF

clone_size: .
v_call: TRBV18
j_call: TRBJ2-1
d_call: .
cdr3_nt: TGTGCCAGCTCACCCGCGGCGGGTGAGCAGTTCTTC
cdr3_aa: CASSPAAGEQFF

clone_size: .
v_call: TRBV29-1
j_call: TRBJ2-1
d_call: .
cdr3_nt: TGCAGCGTTGAAGGGCGGCTAGTCGACGAGCAGTTCTTC
cdr3_aa: CSVEGRLVDEQFF

clone_size: .
v_call: TRBV4-2
j_call: TRBJ2-7
d_call: .
cdr3_nt: TGTGCCAGCAGCCAAGGAACCCAATCCTACGAGCAGTACTTC
cdr3_aa: CASSQGTQSYEQYF

clone_size: .
v_call: TRBV3-1/TRBV3-2
j_call: TRBJ2-1
d_call: .
cdr3_nt: TGTGCCAGCAGCCAAGAAGTGAGGGACGGGAATGAGCAGTTCTTC
cdr3_aa: CASSQEVRDGNEQFF

clone_size: .
v_call: TRBV6-5
j_call: TRBJ1-4
d_call: .
cdr3_nt: TGTGCCAGCAGTTCGGTGGGGGAGGAAAAACTGTTTTTT
cdr3_aa: CASSSVGEEKLFF

clone_size: .
v_call: TRBV13
j_call: TRBJ1-5
d_call: .
cdr3_nt: TGTGCCAGCAGCTTAGGGGTGCTTCAGCCCCAGCATTTT
cdr3_aa: CASSLGVLQPQHF

clone_size: .
v_call: TRBV4-3
j_call: TRBJ2-6
d_call: .
cdr3_nt: TGCGCCAGCAGCCAAGTAGGGGTGGGAACTGGGGCCAACGTCCTGACTTTC
cdr3_aa: CASSQVGVGTGANVLTF

clone_size: .
v_call: TRBV24-1
j_call: TRBJ2-7
d_call: TRBD2
cdr3_nt: TGTGCCACCAGTTCAGCGGGAGTTAGTTACGAGCAGTACTTC
cdr3_aa: CATSSAGVSYEQYF

clone_size: .
v_call: TRBV6-1
j_call: TRBJ2-7
d_call: .
cdr3_nt: TGTGCCAGCAGTGAAGGACGCGCCAACGAGCAGTACTTC
cdr3_aa: CASSEGRANEQYF

clone_size: .
v_call: TRBV5-8
j_call: TRBJ2-4
d_call: .
cdr3_nt: TGTGCCAGCAGCTTGGGGTTCTTCGGGGGCCGAAAAAACATTCAGTACTTC
cdr3_aa: CASSLGFFGGRKNIQYF

clone_size: once
v_call: TRBV11-2
j_call: TRBJ1-2
d_call: .
cdr3_nt: TGTGCCAGCAGCTTATTTTACAGGGTTAACTATGGCTACACCTTC
cdr3_aa: CASSLFYRVNYGYTF

clone_size: .
v_call: TRBV6-2/TRBV6-3
j_call: TRBJ2-2
d_call: .
cdr3_nt: TGTGCCAGCAGTCCCCGTCAGACTAACACCGGGGAGCTGTTTTTT
cdr3_aa: CASSPRQTNTGELFF

clone_size: .
v_call: TRBV18
j_call: TRBJ2-7
d_call: .
cdr3_nt: TGTGCCAGCTCTACCCGAGACATTCCCTACGAGCAGTACTTC
cdr3_aa: CASSTRDIPYEQYF

clone_size: .
v_call: TRBV7-8
j_call: TRBJ1-4
d_call: .
cdr3_nt: TGTGCCAGCAGCCCGACGAGGAGTAATAATGAAAAACTGTTTTTT
cdr3_aa: CASSPTRSNNEKLFF